The sample holds many counts of the clone carrying this TCR beta chain. The antigen is unknown. The entry originates in a study of T cells in Graves' hyperthyroidism and ophthalmopathy. Points from the study as a whole: Among clonotypes expanded in thyroid above 0.001, most were also found in blood. Ophthalmopathy got predicted by the model a median roughly six months before its onset.

V gave up 4 bases and J gave up 4 bases, with 10 bases separating them. The CDR3 covers 13 residues. Hyperthyroidism of Graves' type that showed no ophthalmopathy progression within 18 months was stable. RNA transcripts yielded amplified TCR beta CDR3 regions. Primed by the HTBI set, a first-round RT-PCR was run on the TCR CDR3. TCRdb ran MiXCR on the multiplex PCR reads and lists one entry per CDR3 protein. The data contain about 690,000 distinct CDR3 sequences, 15% to 20% of them singletons. The sequencing sample was made of blood. The chain uses TRBV12-3 or TRBV12-4 and TRBJ1-2, with TRBD1 as a possible D gene (5 bases). This TCR derives from a man aged 50 to 60 with Graves' hyperthyroidism. CDR3 sequence reads: CASSSRGGYGYTF. The CDR3 nucleotides are TGTGCCAGCAGTTCGAGGGGTGGCTATGGCTACACCTTC.